This T cell receptor beta chain comes out of a study of T-cell reconstitution after alpha-beta-depleted transplantation in children. Study-level findings and limits: T-cell numbers and diversity, one year after transplant, stemmed largely from T cells that were newly produced.

Concerning this clonotype itself: The antigen is unknown.

From germline, CDR1 is SGHTA and CDR2 FQGTGA. V lost 5 bases, J lost 1 base, and 9 bases stayed unmatched. The CDR3 covers 17 residues. Unique molecular identifiers were incorporated when the TCRbeta library was constructed. TCRdb reanalysed the PCR reads using MiXCR and keeps one entry per CDR3 protein. The sample lists fewer than 150,000 distinct CDR3 sequences, around 9.8% occurring once. This TCR was sampled from a girl less than two years old who had a stem cell transplant for combined immunodeficiency, so the T cells may come from the graft donor. The chain is built from TRBV7-3 and TRBJ2-3; 10 bases line up with TRBD2. Sequences were derived from PBMCs, mostly from graft donor cells, sampled 180 days after TCRalphabeta/CD19-depleted stem cell transplant. The CDR3, as DNA: TGTGCCAGCAGCCCGAATGGGCTAGCGGGAGGCACAGATACGCAGTATTTT. It is translated as CASSPNGLAGGTDTQYF.